Shown below are 20 T cell receptor beta chains from a single sample sequenced in a study of cytomegalovirus exposure and HLA in healthy donors. The PCR had 60 Vbeta and 13 Jbeta primers. Libraries were prepared by immunoSEQ multiplex PCR; TCRdb keeps only in-frame clonotypes and omits some of them. The data contain about 150,000 clones, around 67% of them singletons. The sequencing input was PBMCs. These TCRs come from a woman aged 18-30 years in good health and CMV-seronegative.

This chain links TRBV7-9 with TRBJ2-5; D not certain. Germline lookup yields CDR1 SEHNR and CDR2 FQNEAQ (reference sequence). The CDR3 extends over 13 amino acids. Trimming stripped 3 bases from V and 4 bases from J, with 9 bases between. In DNA, the CDR3 is TGTGCCAGCAGCTTGAGCTATGCAGAGACCCAGTACTTC. Encoded protein: CASSLSYAETQYF.

The genes are TRBV2 and TRBJ1-1, with 8 bases that match TRBD1. The CDR3 is made up of 12 amino acids. J was trimmed by 11 bases and V by 4 bases; bases with no gene match: 6. Germline V gives CDR1 SNHLY, CDR2 FYNNEI. CDR3: CASSARTGTAFF. In DNA, the CDR3 is TGTGCCAGCAGTGCCCGGACAGGGACCGCTTTCTTT.

The chain couples TRBV4-3 to TRBJ1-1; TRBD1 matches at 8 bases. CDR1 and CDR2 from the germline V gene are LGHNA and YSLEER. V gave up 3 bases and J gave up 4 bases; unmatched junction bases: 4. The CDR3 sequence is 14 residues long. The CDR3 DNA sequence: TGCGCCAGCAGCCAGAGTACAGGGGGCACTGAAGCTTTCTTT. Amino acids: CASSQSTGGTEAFF.

This clone came up once. J is TRBJ1-2 and V is TRBV28, with D possibly TRBD1 on 5 matching bases. Germline lookup yields CDR1 MDHEN and CDR2 SYDVKM. CDR3 length: 12 amino acids. Trimming stripped 4 bases from V and 2 bases from J, with 5 bases between. The CDR3 loop is CASSSGNYGYTF. CDR3 in DNA: TGTGCCAGCAGTTCAGGGAACTATGGCTACACCTTC.

The gene calls are TRBV2 and TRBJ1-4; D uncertain. Deletions cut 4 bases from V and 4 bases from J, with 7 bases between. Germline loops: CDR1 SNHLY, CDR2 FYNNEI. This CDR3 is built from 13 residues. CDR3 region: CASSGQYNEKLFF. Here the CDR3 DNA reads TGTGCCAGCAGTGGGCAGTATAATGAAAAACTGTTTTTT.

Comments on this clone: Relative to the germline gene, one junction end is altered; a read error may explain this. The V call is TRBV6-1, the J call TRBJ2-1, with D unclear. CDR3 size: 15 residues. Germline CDR1 and CDR2: MNHNS and SASEGT. In DNA, the CDR3 is TGTGCCATCAGTGAGAGAGAAAGCTCCTACAATGAGCAGTTCTTC. It specifies CAISERESSYNEQFF.

The V gene is TRBV7-9, the J gene TRBJ1-1; possibly TRBD1 for D (5 bases). The germline CDR1 and CDR2 sequences are SEHNR and FQNEAQ (reference sequence). The V and J ends lost 7 bases and 0 bases respectively, with 12 bases between them. The CDR3 spans 14 residues. CDR3 residues: CASNPGQLNTEAFF. The CDR3 bases are TGTGCCAGCAACCCAGGACAACTGAACACTGAAGCTTTCTTT.

The CDR3 bases are TGTGCCACCAGCAGAGAGACAGGGTCCCTAAGGCCCCAGCATTTT. Translating gives CATSRETGSLRPQHF. V usage is TRBV15 and J usage is TRBJ1-5; 7 bases agree with TRBD1. CDR3 size: 15 residues. The junction had 8 bases not matched to a gene; V was cut back by 0 bases and J by 9 bases. CDR1 is LNHNV, CDR2 YYDKDF, per germline (reference sequence).

This clone was counted between two and nine times. This chain connects TRBV7-2 to TRBJ1-4; tentatively, D is TRBD1 (6 bases). Between the trimmed V and J ends, which lost 6 bases and 0 bases, there was a span of 8 bases. CDR3 length: 14 residues. The germline gives CDR1 SGHTA, CDR2 FQGNSA. This CDR3 reads CASRAGATNEKLFF. DNA for the CDR3: TGTGCCAGCAGGGCAGGGGCAACTAATGAAAAACTGTTTTTT. Full variable domain (missing parts from reference TRBV7-2 and TRBJ1-4): GAGVSQSPSNKVTEKGKDVELRCDPISGHTALYWYRQSLGQGLEFLIYFQGNSAPDKSGLPSDRFSAERTGGSVSTLTIQRTQQEDSAVYLCASRAGATNEKLFFGSGTQLSVL.

This chain uses TRBV4-1 with TRBJ1-6; D gene ambiguous. Trimming removed 8 bases at V and 5 bases at J, with 13 bases between. Per germline, CDR1 MGHRA and CDR2 YSYEKL. This CDR3 spans 14 amino acids. CDR3 DNA sequence: TGCGCCAGCGCGCTTGAGGAAGATAATTCACCCCTCCACTTT. It is translated as CASALEEDNSPLHF.

V and J are TRBV2 and TRBJ2-5, with D unresolved. This CDR3 is built from 15 residues. V lost 7 bases and J lost 1, with 16 bases in between. Germline assignment: CDR1 SNHLY and CDR2 FYNNEI. The chain's CDR3 is CASTGNAAPQETQYF. CDR3 nucleotides: TGTGCCAGCACAGGAAATGCCGCTCCCCAAGAGACCCAGTACTTC.

V and J are TRBV5-1 and TRBJ2-5, with 9 bases identical to TRBD2. The CDR3 totals 15 residues. Germline CDR1 reads SGHRS; CDR2 reads YFSETQ. V lost 4 bases, J lost 4 bases, and 8 bases stayed unmatched. The CDR3 spells CASSTGLAPGETQYF. In DNA form, the CDR3 reads TGCGCCAGCAGCACGGGACTAGCACCCGGAGAGACCCAGTACTTC.

This clone has a handful of counts. The chain uses TRBV4-2 and TRBJ1-1; D unclear. Germline CDR1 and CDR2: LGHNA and YNFKEQ. V gave up 0 bases and J gave up 5 bases, with 13 bases separating them. There are 15 residues in the CDR3. The CDR3 protein is CASSQDSLGGTEAFF. CDR3 nucleotides: TGTGCCAGCAGCCAAGATTCCCTAGGAGGGACTGAAGCTTTCTTT.

The gene calls are TRBV28 and TRBJ1-4, with D possibly matching TRBD1 (5 bases). This CDR3 is built from 12 residues. CDR1 MDHEN and CDR2 SYDVKM come from the germline V gene. Trimming stripped 3 bases from V and 11 bases from J, with 10 bases between. CDR3 sequence (DNA): TGTGCCAGCAGTTTTCCCCCAGGGAAACTGTTTTTT. Translation gives CASSFPPGKLFF.

With regard to this clone: The junction and the germline gene differ at one end; a read error may be behind it. CDR3: CASRLGRGNTGELFF. The CDR3 DNA reads TGTGCCAGCAGATTAGGACGAGGGAACACTGGGGAGCTGTTTTTT. The chain employs TRBV27 and TRBJ2-2; TRBD2 is a possible D gene (5 bases). Germline V lookup: CDR1 MNHEY, CDR2 SMNVEV (reference sequence). The CDR3 spans 15 residues.

The chain combines TRBV6-1 with TRBJ2-7, with 9 bases lining up with TRBD1. Looked up from germline, CDR1 is MNHNS and CDR2 is SASEGT. V lost 6 bases and J lost 0; bases outside the gene matches: 6. This CDR3 has 15 amino acids. As DNA, the CDR3 is TGTGCCAGCAGGGGGACAGGGACTGTCTCCTACGAGCAGTACGTC. Its translation is CASRGTGTVSYEQYV.

The chain links TRBV11-1 to TRBJ1-6; 11 positions match TRBD1. V lost 3 bases and J lost 9; bases outside the gene matches: 7. From germline, CDR1 is SGHAT and CDR2 FQDESV (reference sequence). The CDR3 extends over 16 amino acids. The CDR3 sequence: CASSLFGQGARSPLHF. Written as DNA, the CDR3 is TGTGCCAGCAGCTTGTTTGGACAGGGGGCTCGTTCACCCCTCCACTTT.

CDR3: CAITAGIGGREGYTF. The CDR3 DNA is TGTGCCATCACCGCGGGCATCGGGGGAAGGGAGGGCTACACCTTC. The chain has TRBV10-3 and TRBJ1-2, with D perhaps matching TRBD1 (5 bases). This CDR3 has 15 amino acids. The V gene lost 7 bases and the J gene lost 8 bases, with 23 bases spanning the gap. Germline loops: CDR1 ENHRY, CDR2 SYGVKD.

The chain employs TRBV6-1 and TRBJ1-1; weak D call: TRBD1 (5 bases). Per the germline V gene, CDR1 is MNHNS and CDR2 is SASEGT. CDR3 length equals 16 residues. V dropped 4 bases and J dropped 3 bases, with 18 bases sitting between them. The CDR3 sequence is CASSGFTGGEDTEAFF. The CDR3 coding sequence is TGTGCCAGCAGTGGCTTTACCGGGGGGGAGGACACTGAAGCTTTCTTT.

This chain links TRBV9 with TRBJ2-5, with 7 bases aligning to TRBD1. Losses at the gene ends were 6 bases for V and 1 base for J; bases not matched to a gene: 6. The CDR3 sequence is 14 residues long. Germline V gene data show CDR1 as SGDLS and CDR2 as YYNGEE. The CDR3 loop reads CASTSGGTQETQYF. CDR3 nucleotide sequence: TGTGCCAGCACTTCAGGGGGAACCCAAGAGACCCAGTACTTC.